This T cell receptor beta chain is from a study of lymphopenia after photon versus proton radiotherapy. Study-wide findings and caveats: Better survival with proton therapy was suggested as possible, not demonstrated.

Germline CDR1 and CDR2: SGHNT and YYREEE (reference sequence). The CDR3 length is 14 residues. Generated by immunoSEQ multiplex PCR, the TCRdb table keeps only in-frame clones and is missing some. The sample records roughly 17,000 clones, about 79% being singletons. A remark on this clone: The antigen is unknown. The junction differs from germline at one of its ends, possibly a read error.

The source is a man in his 70s with pancreatic cancer. This rearrangement joins TRBV5-4 to TRBJ1-1; D may be TRBD1 (5 bases). The material was peripheral blood, obtained from a patient treated with proton-based radiotherapy. The CDR3 reads CASRLERGNTEAFF. CDR3 DNA sequence: TGTGCCAGCAGATTGGAGAGGGGGAACACTGAAGCTTTCTTT.